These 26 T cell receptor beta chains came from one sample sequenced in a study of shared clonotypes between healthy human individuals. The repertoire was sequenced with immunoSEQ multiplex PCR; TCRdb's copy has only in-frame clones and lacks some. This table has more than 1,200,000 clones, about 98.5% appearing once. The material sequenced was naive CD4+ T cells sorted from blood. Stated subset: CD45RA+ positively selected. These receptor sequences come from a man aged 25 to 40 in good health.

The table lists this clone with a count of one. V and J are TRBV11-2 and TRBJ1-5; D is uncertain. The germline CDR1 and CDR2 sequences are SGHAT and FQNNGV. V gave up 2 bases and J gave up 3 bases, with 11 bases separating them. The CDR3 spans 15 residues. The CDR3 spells CASSLLRRLNQPQHF. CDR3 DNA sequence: TGTGCCAGCAGCTTACTGAGACGGCTCAATCAGCCCCAGCATTTT.

The CDR3 loop is CASSSQPGAGADTQYF. The CDR3 region has the DNA TGCGCCAGCAGCTCCCAGCCAGGAGCAGGCGCAGATACGCAGTATTTT. V usage is TRBV5-1 and J usage is TRBJ2-3; D remains unclear. Per the germline V gene, CDR1 is SGHRS and CDR2 is YFSETQ. This CDR3 is 16 amino acids long. V was trimmed by 3 bases and J by 4 bases, leaving 18 bases between them.

As DNA, the CDR3 is TGCGCCAGCAGCCGCGGTGGCCAGATTGACGGCTACACCTTC. Its translation: CASSRGGQIDGYTF. This rearrangement joins TRBV5-1 to TRBJ1-2; D is uncertain. Germline V gene data show CDR1 as SGHRS and CDR2 as YFSETQ. This CDR3 region has 14 residues. The V gene lost 4 bases and the J gene lost 8 bases, with 18 bases spanning the gap.

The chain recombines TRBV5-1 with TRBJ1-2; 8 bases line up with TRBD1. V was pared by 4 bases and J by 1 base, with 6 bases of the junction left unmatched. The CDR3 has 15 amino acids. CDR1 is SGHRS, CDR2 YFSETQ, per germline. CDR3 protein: CASSPDRAINYGYTF. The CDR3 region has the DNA TGCGCCAGCAGCCCGGACAGGGCTATTAACTATGGCTACACCTTC.

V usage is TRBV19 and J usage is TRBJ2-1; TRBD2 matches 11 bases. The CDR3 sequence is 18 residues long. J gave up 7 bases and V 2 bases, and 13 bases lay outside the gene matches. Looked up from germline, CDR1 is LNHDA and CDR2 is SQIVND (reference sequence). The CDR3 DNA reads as TGTGCCAGTAGTATACGGGGAATAGCGGGAGGGCGGGGGAATGAGCAGTTCTTC. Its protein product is CASSIRGIAGGRGNEQFF. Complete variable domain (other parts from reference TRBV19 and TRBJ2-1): DGGITQSPKYLFRKEGQNVTLSCEQNLNHDAMYWYRQDPGQGLRLIYYSQIVNDFQKGDIAEGYSVSREKKESFPLTVTSAQKNPTAFYLCASSIRGIAGGRGNEQFFGPGTRLTVL.

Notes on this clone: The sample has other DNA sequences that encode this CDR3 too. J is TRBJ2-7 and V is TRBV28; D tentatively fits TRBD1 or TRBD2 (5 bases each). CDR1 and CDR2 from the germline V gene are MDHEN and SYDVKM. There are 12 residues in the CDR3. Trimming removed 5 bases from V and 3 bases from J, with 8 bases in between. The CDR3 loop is CASSQGDYEQYF. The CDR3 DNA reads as TGTGCCAGCAGTCAGGGAGACTACGAGCAGTACTTC.

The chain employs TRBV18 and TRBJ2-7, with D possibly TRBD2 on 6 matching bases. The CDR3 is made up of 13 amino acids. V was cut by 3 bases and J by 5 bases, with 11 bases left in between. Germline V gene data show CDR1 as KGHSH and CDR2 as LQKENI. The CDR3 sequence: CASSPLIADEQYF. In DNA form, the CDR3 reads TGTGCCAGCTCACCTTTGATAGCGGACGAGCAGTACTTC.

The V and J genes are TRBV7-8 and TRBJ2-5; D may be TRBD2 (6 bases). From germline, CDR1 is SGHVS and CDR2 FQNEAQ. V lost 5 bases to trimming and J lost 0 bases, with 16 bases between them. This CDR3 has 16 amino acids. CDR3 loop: CASSPRVADYQETQYF. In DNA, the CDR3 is TGTGCCAGCAGCCCTCGGGTAGCGGATTACCAAGAGACCCAGTACTTC.

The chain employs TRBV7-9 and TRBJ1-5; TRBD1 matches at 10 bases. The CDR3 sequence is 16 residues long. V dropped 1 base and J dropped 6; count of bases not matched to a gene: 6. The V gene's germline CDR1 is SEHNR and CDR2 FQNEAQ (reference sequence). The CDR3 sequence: CASSLEGTGASQPQHF. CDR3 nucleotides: TGTGCCAGCAGCTTAGAAGGGACAGGGGCAAGTCAGCCCCAGCATTTT.

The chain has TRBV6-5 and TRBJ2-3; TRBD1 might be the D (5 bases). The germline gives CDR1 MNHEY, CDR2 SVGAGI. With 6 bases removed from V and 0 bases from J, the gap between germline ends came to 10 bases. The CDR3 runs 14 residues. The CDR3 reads CASRYDRSTDTQYF. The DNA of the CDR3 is TGTGCCAGCAGATATGACAGAAGCACAGATACGCAGTATTTT.

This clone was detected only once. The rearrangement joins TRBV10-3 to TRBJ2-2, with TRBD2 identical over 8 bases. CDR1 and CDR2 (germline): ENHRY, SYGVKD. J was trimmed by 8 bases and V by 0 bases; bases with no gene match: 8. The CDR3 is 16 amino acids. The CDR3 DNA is TGTGCCATCAGTGAGTCGAAAGCGGGAGTTACTGGGGAGCTGTTTTTT. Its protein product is CAISESKAGVTGELFF.

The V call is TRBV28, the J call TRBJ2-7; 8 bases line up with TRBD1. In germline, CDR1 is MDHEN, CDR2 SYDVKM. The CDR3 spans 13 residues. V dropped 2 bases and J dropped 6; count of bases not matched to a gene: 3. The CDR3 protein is CASSLQGAAEQYF. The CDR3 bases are TGTGCCAGCAGTTTACAGGGGGCGGCCGAGCAGTACTTC.

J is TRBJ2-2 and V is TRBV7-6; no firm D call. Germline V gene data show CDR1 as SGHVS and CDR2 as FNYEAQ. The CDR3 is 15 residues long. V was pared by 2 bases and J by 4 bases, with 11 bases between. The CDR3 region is CASSLRPGFTGELFF. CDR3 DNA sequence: TGTGCCAGCAGCTTACGGCCGGGCTTCACCGGGGAGCTGTTTTTT.

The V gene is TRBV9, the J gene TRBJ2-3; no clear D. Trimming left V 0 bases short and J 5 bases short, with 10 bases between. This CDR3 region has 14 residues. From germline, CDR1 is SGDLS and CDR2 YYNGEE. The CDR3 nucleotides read TGTGCCAGCAGCGTAGAGGTGTCAGGAGATACGCAGTATTTT. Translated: CASSVEVSGDTQYF.

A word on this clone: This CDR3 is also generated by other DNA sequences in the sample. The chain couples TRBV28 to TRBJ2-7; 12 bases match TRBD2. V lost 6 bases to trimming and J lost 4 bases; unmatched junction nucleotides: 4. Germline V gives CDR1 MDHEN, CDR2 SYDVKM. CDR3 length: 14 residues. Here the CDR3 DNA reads TGTGCCAGCAGCCAAACTAGCGGGAGGTACGAGCAGTACTTC. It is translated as CASSQTSGRYEQYF.

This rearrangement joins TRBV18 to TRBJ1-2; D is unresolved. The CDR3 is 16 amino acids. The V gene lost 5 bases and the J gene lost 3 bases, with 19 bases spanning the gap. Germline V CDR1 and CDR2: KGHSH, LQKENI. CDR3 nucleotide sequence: TGTGCCAGCTCAAACGGACCGGCTCGTCCGGACTATGGCTACACCTTC. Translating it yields CASSNGPARPDYGYTF.

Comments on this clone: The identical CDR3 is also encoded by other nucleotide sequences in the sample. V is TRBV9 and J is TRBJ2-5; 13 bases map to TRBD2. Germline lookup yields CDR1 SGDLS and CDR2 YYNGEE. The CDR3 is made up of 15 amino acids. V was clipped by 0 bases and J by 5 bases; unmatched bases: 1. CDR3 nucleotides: TGTGCCAGCAGCGTAGGGACTAGCGGGAGTGAGACCCAGTACTTC. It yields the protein CASSVGTSGSETQYF. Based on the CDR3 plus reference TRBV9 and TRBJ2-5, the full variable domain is DSGVTQTPKHLITATGQRVTLRCSPRSGDLSVYWYQQSLDQGLQFLIQYYNGEERAKGNILERFSAQQFPDLHSELNLSSLELGDSALYFCASSVGTSGSETQYFGPGTRLLVL.

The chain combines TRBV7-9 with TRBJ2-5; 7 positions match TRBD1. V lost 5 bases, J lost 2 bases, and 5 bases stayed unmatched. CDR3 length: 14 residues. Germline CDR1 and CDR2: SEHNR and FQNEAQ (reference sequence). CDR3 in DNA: TGTGCCAGCAGCCCGGGACAGTATCAAGAGACCCAGTACTTC. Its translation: CASSPGQYQETQYF.

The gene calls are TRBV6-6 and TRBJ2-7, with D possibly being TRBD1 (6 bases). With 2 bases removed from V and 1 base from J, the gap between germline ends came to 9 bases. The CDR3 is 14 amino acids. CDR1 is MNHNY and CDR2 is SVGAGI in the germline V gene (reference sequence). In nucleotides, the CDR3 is TGTGCCAGCAGTTACGGCAGGGGATCCTACGAGCAGTACTTC. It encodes CASSYGRGSYEQYF.

The CDR3 DNA reads TGTGCCAGTGGGACAGGGACCTACGAGCAGTACTTC. Amino acid sequence: CASGTGTYEQYF. V and J are TRBV19 and TRBJ2-7, with 9 bases identical to TRBD1. Germline V CDR1 and CDR2: LNHDA, SQIVND (reference sequence). Trimming took 8 bases from V and 2 from J; bases not matched to a gene: 1. The CDR3 is 12 residues long.

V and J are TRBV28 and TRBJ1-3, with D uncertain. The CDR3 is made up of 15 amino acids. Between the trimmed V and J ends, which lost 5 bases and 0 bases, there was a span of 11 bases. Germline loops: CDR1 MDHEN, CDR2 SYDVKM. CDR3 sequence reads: CASSPQTTSGNTIYF. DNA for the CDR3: TGTGCCAGCAGTCCTCAAACCACCTCTGGAAACACCATATATTTT.

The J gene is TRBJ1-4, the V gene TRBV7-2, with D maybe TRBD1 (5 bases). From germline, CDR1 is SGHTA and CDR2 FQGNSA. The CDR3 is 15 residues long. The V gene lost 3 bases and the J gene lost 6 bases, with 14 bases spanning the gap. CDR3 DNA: TGTGCCAGCAGCTTTATGGGTCGGGGGTATGAAAAACTGTTTTTT. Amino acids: CASSFMGRGYEKLFF.

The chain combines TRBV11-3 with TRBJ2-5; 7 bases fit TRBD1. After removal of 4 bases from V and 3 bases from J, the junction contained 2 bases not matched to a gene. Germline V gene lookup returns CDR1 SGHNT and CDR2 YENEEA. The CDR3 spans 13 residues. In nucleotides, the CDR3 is TGTGCCAGCAGCTCCGACAGGGAAGAGACCCAGTACTTC. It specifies CASSSDREETQYF.

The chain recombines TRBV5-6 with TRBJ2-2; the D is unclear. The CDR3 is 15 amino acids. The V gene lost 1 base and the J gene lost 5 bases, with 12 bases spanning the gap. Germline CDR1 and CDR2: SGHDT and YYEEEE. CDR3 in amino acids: CASSLIGPRTGELFF. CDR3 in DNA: TGTGCCAGCAGCTTGATCGGGCCCCGAACCGGGGAGCTGTTTTTT.

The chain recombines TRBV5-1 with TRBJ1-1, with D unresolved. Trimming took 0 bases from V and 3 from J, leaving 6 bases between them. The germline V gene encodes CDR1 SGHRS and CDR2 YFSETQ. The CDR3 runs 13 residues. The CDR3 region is CASSLVSDTEAFF. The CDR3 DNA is TGCGCCAGCAGCTTGGTGTCTGACACTGAAGCTTTCTTT.

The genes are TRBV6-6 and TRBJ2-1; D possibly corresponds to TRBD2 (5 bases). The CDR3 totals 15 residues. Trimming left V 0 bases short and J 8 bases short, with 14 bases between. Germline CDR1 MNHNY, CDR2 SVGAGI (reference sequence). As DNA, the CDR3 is TGTGCCAGCAGTTACTCGTGGTCTGTGGAGGATGAGCAGTTCTTC. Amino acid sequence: CASSYSWSVEDEQFF.